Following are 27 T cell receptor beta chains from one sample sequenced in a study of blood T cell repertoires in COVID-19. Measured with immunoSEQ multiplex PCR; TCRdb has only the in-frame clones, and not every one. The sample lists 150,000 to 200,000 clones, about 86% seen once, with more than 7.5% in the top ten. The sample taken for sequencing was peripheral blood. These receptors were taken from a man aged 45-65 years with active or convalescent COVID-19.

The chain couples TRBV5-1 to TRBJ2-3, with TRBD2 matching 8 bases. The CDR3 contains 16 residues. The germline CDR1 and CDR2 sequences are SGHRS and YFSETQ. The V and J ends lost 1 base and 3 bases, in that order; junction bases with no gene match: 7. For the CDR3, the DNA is TGCGCCAGCAGCTTGTCGGGGGGGCCATTAACAGATACGCAGTATTTT. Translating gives CASSLSGGPLTDTQYF.

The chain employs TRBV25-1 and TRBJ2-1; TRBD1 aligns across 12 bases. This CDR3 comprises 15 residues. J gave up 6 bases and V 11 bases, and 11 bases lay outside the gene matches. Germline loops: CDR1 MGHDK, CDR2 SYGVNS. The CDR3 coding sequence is TGTGCCTCCAGCTTGGGGACAGGGGGCCTCAATGAGCAGTTCTTC. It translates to CASSLGTGGLNEQFF.

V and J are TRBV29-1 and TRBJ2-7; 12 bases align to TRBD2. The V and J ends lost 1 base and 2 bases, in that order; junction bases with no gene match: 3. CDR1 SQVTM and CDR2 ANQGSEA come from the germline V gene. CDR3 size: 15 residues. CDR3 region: CSVEGLAGDPYEQYF. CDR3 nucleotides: TGCAGCGTTGAAGGACTAGCGGGGGACCCCTACGAGCAGTACTTC.

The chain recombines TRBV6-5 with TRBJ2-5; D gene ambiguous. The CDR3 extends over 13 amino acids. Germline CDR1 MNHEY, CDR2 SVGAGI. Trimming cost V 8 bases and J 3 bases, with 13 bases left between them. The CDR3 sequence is CASRIHAKETQYF. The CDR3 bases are TGTGCCAGCCGCATTCATGCGAAAGAGACCCAGTACTTC.

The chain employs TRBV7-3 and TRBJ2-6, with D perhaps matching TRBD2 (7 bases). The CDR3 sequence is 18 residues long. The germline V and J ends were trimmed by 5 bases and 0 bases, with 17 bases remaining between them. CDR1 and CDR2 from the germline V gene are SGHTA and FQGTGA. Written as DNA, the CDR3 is TGTGCCAGCAGCCCCTGGGGGGGGGCCTTCTCTGGGGCCAACGTCCTGACTTTC. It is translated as CASSPWGGAFSGANVLTF.

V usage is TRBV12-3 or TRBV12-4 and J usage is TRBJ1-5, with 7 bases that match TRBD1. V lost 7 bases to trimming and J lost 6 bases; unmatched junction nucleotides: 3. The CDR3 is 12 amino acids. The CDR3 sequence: CASNRGGQPQHF. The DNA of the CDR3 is TGTGCCAGCAACAGGGGCGGTCAGCCCCAGCATTTT.

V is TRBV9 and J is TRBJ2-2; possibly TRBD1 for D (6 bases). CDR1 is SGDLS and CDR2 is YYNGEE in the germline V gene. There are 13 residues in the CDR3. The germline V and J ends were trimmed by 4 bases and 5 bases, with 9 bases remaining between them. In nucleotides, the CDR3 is TGTGCCAGCAGCTTTAGGGGGACCGGGGAGCTGTTTTTT. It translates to CASSFRGTGELFF.

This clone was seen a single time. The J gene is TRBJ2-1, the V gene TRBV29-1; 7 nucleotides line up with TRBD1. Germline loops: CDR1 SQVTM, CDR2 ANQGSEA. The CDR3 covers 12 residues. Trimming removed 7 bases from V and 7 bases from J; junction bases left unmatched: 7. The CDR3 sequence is CSETGISNEQFF. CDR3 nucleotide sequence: TGCAGCGAGACAGGGATTAGTAATGAGCAGTTCTTC.

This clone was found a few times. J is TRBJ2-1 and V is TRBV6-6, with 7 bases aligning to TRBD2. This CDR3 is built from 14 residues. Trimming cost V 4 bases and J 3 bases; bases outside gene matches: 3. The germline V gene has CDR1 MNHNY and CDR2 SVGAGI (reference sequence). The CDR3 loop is CASSSREGYNEQFF. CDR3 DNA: TGTGCCAGCAGTTCTAGGGAGGGCTACAATGAGCAGTTCTTC.

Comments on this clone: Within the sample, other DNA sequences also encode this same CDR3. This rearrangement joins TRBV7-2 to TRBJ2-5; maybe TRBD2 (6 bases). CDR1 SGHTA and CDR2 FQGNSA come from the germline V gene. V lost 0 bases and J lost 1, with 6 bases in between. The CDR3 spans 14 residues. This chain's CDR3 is CASSLAGGQETQYF. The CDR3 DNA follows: TGTGCCAGCAGCTTAGCGGGGGGCCAAGAGACCCAGTACTTC. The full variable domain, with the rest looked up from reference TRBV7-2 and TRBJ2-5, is GAGVSQSPSNKVTEKGKDVELRCDPISGHTALYWYRQSLGQGLEFLIYFQGNSAPDKSGLPSDRFSAERTGGSVSTLTIQRTQQEDSAVYLCASSLAGGQETQYFGPGTRLLVL.

CDR3 sequence reads: CASSLGSRGNQPQHF. The CDR3 DNA sequence: TGTGCCAGCAGCTTAGGGTCGCGAGGCAATCAGCCCCAGCATTTT. The J gene is TRBJ1-5, the V gene TRBV7-9; D remains unclear. The CDR3 is 15 amino acids. Germline V lookup: CDR1 SEHNR, CDR2 FQNEAQ (reference sequence). The V gene lost 1 base and the J gene lost 2 bases, with 9 bases spanning the gap.

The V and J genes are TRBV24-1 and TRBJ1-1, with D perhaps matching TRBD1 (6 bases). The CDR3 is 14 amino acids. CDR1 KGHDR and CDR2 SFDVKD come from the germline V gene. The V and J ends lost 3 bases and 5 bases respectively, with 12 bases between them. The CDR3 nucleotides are TGTGCCACCAGTGATGGGGGCGTCGTTACTGAAGCTTTCTTT. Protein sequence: CATSDGGVVTEAFF.

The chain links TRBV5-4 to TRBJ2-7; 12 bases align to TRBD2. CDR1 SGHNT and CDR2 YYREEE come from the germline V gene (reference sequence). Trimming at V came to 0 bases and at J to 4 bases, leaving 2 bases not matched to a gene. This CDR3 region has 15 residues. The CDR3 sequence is CASSLASGGAYEQYF. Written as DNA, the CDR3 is TGTGCCAGCAGCTTGGCTAGCGGGGGGGCTTACGAGCAGTACTTC.

Here the CDR3 DNA reads TGTGCCTGGGACCCTAATTCCTACAATGAGCAGTTCTTC. Translated: CAWDPNSYNEQFF. This sequence joins TRBV30 and TRBJ2-1; no clear D gene. This CDR3 is built from 13 residues. V shed 5 bases and J shed 1 base, with 9 bases lying between them. CDR1 and CDR2 from the germline V gene are GTSNPN and SVGIG (reference sequence).

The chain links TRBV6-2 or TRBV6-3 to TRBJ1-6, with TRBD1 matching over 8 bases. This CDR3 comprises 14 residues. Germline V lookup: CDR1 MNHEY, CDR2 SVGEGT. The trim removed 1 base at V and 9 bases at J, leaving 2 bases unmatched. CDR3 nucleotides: TGTGCCAGCAGTTACTGGCAGGGGGCTTCACCCCTCCACTTT. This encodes CASSYWQGASPLHF.

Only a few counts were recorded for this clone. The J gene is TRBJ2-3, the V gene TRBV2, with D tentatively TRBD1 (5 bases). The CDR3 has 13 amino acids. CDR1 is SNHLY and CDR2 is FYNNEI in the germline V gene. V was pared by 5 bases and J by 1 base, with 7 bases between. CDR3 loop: CASSLTGTDTQYF. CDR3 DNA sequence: TGTGCCAGCAGTCTGACAGGCACAGATACGCAGTATTTT.

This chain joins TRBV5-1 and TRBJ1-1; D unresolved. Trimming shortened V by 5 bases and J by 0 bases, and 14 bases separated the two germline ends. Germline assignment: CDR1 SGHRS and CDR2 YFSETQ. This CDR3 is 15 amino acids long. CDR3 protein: CASRPPQSLNTEAFF. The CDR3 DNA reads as TGCGCCAGCAGGCCCCCACAGTCATTGAACACTGAAGCTTTCTTT.

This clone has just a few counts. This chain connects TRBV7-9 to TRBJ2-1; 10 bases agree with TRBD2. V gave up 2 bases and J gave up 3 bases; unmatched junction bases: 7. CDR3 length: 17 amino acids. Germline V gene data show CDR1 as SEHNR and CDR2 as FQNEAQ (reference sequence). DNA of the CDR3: TGTGCCAGCAGCTTACTTAGCGGGAGGAGTCTCTACAATGAGCAGTTCTTC. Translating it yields CASSLLSGRSLYNEQFF.

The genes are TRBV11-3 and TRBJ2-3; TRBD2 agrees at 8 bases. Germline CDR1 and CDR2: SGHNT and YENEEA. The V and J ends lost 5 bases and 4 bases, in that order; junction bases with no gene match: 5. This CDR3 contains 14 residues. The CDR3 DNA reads TGTGCCAGCAGCCAGAGCGGGAGCGCAGATACGCAGTATTTT. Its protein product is CASSQSGSADTQYF.

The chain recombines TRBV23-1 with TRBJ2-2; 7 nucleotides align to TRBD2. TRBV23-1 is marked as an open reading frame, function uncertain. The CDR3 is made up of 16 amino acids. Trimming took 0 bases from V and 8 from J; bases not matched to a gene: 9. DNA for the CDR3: TGCGCCAGCAGTCAATCGATTGGGGACTACCCGGGGGAGCTGTTTTTT. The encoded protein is CASSQSIGDYPGELFF.

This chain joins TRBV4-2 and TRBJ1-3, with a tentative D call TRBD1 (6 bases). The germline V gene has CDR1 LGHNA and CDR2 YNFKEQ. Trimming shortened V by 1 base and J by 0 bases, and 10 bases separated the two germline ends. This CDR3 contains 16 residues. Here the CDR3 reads CASSQGQVPSGNTIYF. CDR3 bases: TGTGCCAGCAGCCAAGGACAGGTCCCCTCTGGAAACACCATATATTTT.

The CDR3 reads CASSVQNYGYTF. The DNA of the CDR3 is TGTGCCAGCAGTGTACAGAACTATGGCTACACCTTC. The chain has TRBV25-1 and TRBJ1-2; no definite D call. V was pared by 4 bases and J by 2 bases, with 5 bases between. Germline V gene lookup returns CDR1 MGHDK and CDR2 SYGVNS. The CDR3 runs to 12 residues.

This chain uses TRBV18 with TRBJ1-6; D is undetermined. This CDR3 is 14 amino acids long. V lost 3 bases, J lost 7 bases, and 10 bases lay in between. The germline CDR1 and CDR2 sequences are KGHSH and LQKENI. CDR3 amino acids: CASSPGGGNSPLHF. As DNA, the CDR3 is TGTGCCAGCTCACCGGGCGGCGGGAATTCACCCCTCCACTTT.

CDR3 sequence reads: CASSYRERDSPLHF. Written as DNA, the CDR3 is TGTGCCAGCAGTTACCGGGAGAGGGATTCACCCCTCCACTTT. The chain links TRBV6-5 to TRBJ1-6; D ambiguous. This CDR3 has 14 amino acids. Germline V CDR1 and CDR2: MNHEY, SVGAGI. Deletions cut 2 bases from V and 8 bases from J, with 10 bases between.

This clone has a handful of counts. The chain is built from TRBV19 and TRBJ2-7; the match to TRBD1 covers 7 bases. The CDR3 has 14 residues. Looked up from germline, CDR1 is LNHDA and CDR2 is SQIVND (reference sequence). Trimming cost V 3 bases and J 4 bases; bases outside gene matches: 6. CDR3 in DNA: TGTGCCAGTAGTATCGGTACAGGGGCTTACGAGCAGTACTTC. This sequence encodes CASSIGTGAYEQYF.

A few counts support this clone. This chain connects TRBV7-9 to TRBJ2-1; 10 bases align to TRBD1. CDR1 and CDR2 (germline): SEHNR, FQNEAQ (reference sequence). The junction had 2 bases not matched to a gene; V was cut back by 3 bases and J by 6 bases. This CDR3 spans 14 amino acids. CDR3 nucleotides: TGTGCCAGCAGCTTCCGGACAGGGGGCAATGAGCAGTTCTTC. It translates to CASSFRTGGNEQFF. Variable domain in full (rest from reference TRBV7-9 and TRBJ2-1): DTGVSQNPRHKITKRGQNVTFRCDPISEHNRLYWYRQTLGQGPEFLTYFQNEAQLEKSRLLSDRFSAERPKGSFSTLEIQRTEQGDSAMYLCASSFRTGGNEQFFGPGTRLTVL.

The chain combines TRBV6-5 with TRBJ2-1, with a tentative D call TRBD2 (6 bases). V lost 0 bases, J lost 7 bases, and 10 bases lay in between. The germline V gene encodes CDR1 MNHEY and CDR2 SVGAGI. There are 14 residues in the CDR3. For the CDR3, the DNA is TGTGCCAGCAGTTACTCGACTAGTATGAATGAGCAGTTCTTC. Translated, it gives CASSYSTSMNEQFF.